This T cell receptor beta chain emerged from a study of T cells in Graves' hyperthyroidism and ophthalmopathy. Whole-study context: Sampling of peripheral blood happened at initial diagnosis, prior to any treatment. The study, taken as a whole, reports: The majority of expanded thyroid clonotypes above 0.001 also appeared in blood.

This clonotype came up many times. The antigen remains unidentified. Patients affected by ophthalmopathy presented a Clinical Activity Score of at least 3, a NOSPECS grade of at least 4, and disease duration below 3 months. Exclusion criteria comprised uncontrolled infection, other autoimmune disease, pregnancy or lactation. The CDR3 regions of TCR beta were amplified from RNA transcripts. Primed by the HTBI set, a first-round RT-PCR was run on the TCR CDR3. TCRdb re-called the multiplex PCR reads through MiXCR, storing one row per CDR3 protein. In the table there are over 500,000 distinct CDR3 sequences, 17% of which are singletons. Sequenced material: blood. This clonotype was sampled from a woman younger than 35 with Graves' ophthalmopathy.

The CDR3 sequence is CASSFSTNEKLFF. The CDR3 bases are TGTGCCAGCAGCTTTTCAACTAATGAAAAACTGTTTTTT. The chain uses TRBV7-9 and TRBJ1-4, with no clear D. Per germline, CDR1 SEHNR and CDR2 FQNEAQ (reference sequence). Trimming left V 3 bases short and J 0 bases short, with 2 bases between. This CDR3 spans 13 amino acids. The full variable domain, its missing parts supplied by reference TRBV7-9 and TRBJ1-4, is DTGVSQNPRHKITKRGQNVTFRCDPISEHNRLYWYRQTLGQGPEFLTYFQNEAQLEKSRLLSDRFSAERPKGSFSTLEIQRTEQGDSAMYLCASSFSTNEKLFFGSGTQLSVL.